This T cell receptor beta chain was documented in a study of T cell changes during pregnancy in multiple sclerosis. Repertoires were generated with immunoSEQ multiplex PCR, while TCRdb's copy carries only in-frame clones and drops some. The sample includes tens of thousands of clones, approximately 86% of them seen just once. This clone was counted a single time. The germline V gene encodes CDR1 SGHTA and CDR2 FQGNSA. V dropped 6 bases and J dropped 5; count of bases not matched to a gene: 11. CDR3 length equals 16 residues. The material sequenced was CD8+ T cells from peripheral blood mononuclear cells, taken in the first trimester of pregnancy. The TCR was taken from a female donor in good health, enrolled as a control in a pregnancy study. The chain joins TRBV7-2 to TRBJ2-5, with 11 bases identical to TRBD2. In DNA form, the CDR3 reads TGTGCCAGCAGGCCCGATAGCGGGGGGGCCTGGGAGACCCAGTACTTC. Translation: CASRPDSGGAWETQYF. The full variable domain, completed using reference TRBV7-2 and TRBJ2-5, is GAGVSQSPSNKVTEKGKDVELRCDPISGHTALYWYRQSLGQGLEFLIYFQGNSAPDKSGLPSDRFSAERTGGSVSTLTIQRTQQEDSAVYLCASRPDSGGAWETQYFGPGTRLLVL.